This is a list of T cell receptor beta chains from one sample in a study of Graves' ophthalmopathy and Graves' hyperthyroidism. Each CDR3 protein gets one entry after TCRdb re-called the multiplex PCR reads with MiXCR. This table holds 500,000 to 700,000 distinct CDR3 sequences, under 45% found once. Sample: peripheral blood or thyroid tissue (not recorded which). The receptor set was obtained from an adult man with Graves' hyperthyroidism. The CDR3 runs from the conserved cysteine through the conserved F or W. The D gene is left open where the match is weak. The size of a clone is reported for some rows only, either as once, few or many, or as a class for expanded clones.

v_call	j_call	d_call	clone_size	cdr3_nt	cdr3_aa
TRBV6-5	TRBJ2-5	TRBD1	-	TGTGCCAGCAGTTACTCTGGGCAGGGGGCGCCGGAGACCCAGTACTTC	CASSYSGQGAPETQYF
TRBV9	TRBJ2-5	-	many	TGTGCCAGCAGCGTAGCACAGGGCATGGAGACCCAGTACTTC	CASSVAQGMETQYF
TRBV7-2	TRBJ2-2	TRBD1	once	TGTGCCAGCAGCTTAGCAGACAGGGTGAAGAACACCGGGGAGCTGTTTTTT	CASSLADRVKNTGELFF
TRBV29-1	TRBJ2-3	-	few	TGCAGCGTTGATATAGCGACGGCCTCAGATACGCAGTATTTT	CSVDIATASDTQYF
TRBV7-6	TRBJ2-7	TRBD1	-	TGTGCCAGCAGCTTAGGCCGGGACAGGGCCGGGCAGTACTTC	CASSLGRDRAGQYF
TRBV19	TRBJ1-2	-	many	TGTGCCAGTAGCCGACCCTTCTATGGCTACACCTTC	CASSRPFYGYTF
TRBV29-1	TRBJ1-3	TRBD1	-	TGCAGCGTTGGGGGGACAGGGGCTGGAAACACCATATATTTT	CSVGGTGAGNTIYF
TRBV30	TRBJ1-4	-	-	TGTGCCTGGATGGGGGGCGATGAAAAACTGTTTTTT	CAWMGGDEKLFF
TRBV19	TRBJ2-7	-	-	TGTGCCAGTAGTATACGATACTGGACGGACTCCTACGAGCAGTACTTC	CASSIRYWTDSYEQYF
TRBV7-9	TRBJ2-2	TRBD1	-	TGTGCCAGCAGCCCGGGACAGGGGGCTCCCGGGGAGCTGTTTTTT	CASSPGQGAPGELFF
TRBV6-6	TRBJ2-2	TRBD2	few	TGTGCCAGCATTATACGCGGGGGGGCGATCGGGGAGCTGTTTTTT	CASIIRGGAIGELFF
TRBV7-9	TRBJ1-1	-	many	TGTGCCAGCAGCCCCCAAGACGGCACTGAAGCTTTCTTT	CASSPQDGTEAFF